The subject of this entry is one TCR beta chain. Its antigen is not identified. These data originate in a study of graft-versus-host responses after intestinal transplantation. Study in general: Grafts were multivisceral, liver-intestinal, or isolated intestinal. The whole recipient group had anti-thymocyte globulin induction followed by tacrolimus and steroids for roughly 3 years. Whole-study results and caveats: GvH clones surfaced in recipient marrow, some emerging earlier in ileum or blood. An association linked early post-transplant HvG declines with peak circulating GvH clone levels.

The ends lost 5 bases at V and 4 bases at J; junction bases unmatched: 11. The CDR3 has 17 residues. Germline assignment: CDR1 SEHNR and CDR2 FQNEAQ (reference sequence). Generated by immunoSEQ multiplex PCR, the TCRdb table keeps only in-frame clones and is missing some. The table has fewer than 85,000 clones, roughly 94% seen once. The TCR originated in a human donor who received an intestinal transplant. The sample consisted of unstimulated CD8+ T cells sorted from spleen or lymph node cells, taken before intestinal transplant. The V gene is TRBV7-9, the J gene TRBJ2-7, with 13 bases fitting TRBD2. The CDR3, as DNA: TGTGCCAGCAGCCTGGGACTAGCGGGACGCCCCCCATACGAGCAGTACTTC. Amino acid sequence: CASSLGLAGRPPYEQYF.